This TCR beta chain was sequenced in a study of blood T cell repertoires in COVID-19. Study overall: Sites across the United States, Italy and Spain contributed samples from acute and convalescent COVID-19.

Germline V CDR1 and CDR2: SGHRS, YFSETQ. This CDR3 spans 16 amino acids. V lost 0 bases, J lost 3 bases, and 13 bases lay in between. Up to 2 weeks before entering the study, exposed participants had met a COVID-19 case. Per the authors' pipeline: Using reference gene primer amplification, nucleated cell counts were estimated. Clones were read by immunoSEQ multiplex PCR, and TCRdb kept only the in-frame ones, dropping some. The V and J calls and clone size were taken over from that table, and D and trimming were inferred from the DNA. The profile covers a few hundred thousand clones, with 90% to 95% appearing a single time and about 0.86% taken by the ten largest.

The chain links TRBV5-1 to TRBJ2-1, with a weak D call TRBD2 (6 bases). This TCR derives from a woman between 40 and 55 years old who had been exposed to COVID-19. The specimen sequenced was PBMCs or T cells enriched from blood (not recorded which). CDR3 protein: CASSLVRGRNYNEQFF. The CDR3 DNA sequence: TGCGCCAGCAGCTTGGTGCGGGGTAGAAACTACAATGAGCAGTTCTTC.